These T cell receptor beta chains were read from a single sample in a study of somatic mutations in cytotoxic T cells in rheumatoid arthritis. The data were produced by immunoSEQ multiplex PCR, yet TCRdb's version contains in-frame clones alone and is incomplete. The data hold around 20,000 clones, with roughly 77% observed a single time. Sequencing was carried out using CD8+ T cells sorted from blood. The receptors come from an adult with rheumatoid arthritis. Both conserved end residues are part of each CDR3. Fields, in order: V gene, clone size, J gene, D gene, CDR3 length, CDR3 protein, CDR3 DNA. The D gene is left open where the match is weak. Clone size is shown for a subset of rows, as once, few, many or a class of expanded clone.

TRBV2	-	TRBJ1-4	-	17	CASSPGSPGAANEKLFF	TGTGCCAGCAGTCCAGGTAGTCCAGGGGCAGCTAATGAAAAACTGTTTTTT
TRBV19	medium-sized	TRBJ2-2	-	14	CASSMGPSDGELFF	TGTGCCAGTAGTATGGGACCTTCGGACGGGGAGCTGTTTTTT
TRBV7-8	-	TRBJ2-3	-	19	CASSLGRASSGPFTDTQYF	TGTGCCAGCAGCTTAGGGCGGGCGAGCAGCGGGCCTTTCACAGATACGCAGTATTTT
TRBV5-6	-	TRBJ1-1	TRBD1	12	CASSSRTGVPFF	TGTGCCAGCAGCTCAAGGACAGGGGTACCTTTCTTT
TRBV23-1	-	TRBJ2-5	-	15	CASSPWTQKEKTQYF	TGCGCCAGCAGTCCCTGGACCCAAAAGGAGAAGACCCAGTACTTC
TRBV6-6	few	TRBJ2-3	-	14	CASSSWAGTDTQYF	TGTGCCAGCAGTTCATGGGCAGGGACAGATACGCAGTATTTT
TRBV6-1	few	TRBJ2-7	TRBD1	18	CASSEEGWAGGYVHEQYF	TGTGCCAGCAGTGAAGAAGGTTGGGCAGGGGGATACGTGCACGAGCAGTACTTC
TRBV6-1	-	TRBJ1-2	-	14	CASSGLRDRHGYTF	TGTGCCAGCAGTGGCCTCAGGGATAGGCATGGCTACACCTTC
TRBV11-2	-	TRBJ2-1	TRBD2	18	CASSLGGLAGVGYNEQFF	TGTGCCAGCAGCTTAGGGGGACTAGCGGGGGTAGGGTACAATGAGCAGTTCTTC
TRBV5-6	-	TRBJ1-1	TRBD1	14	CASSGDRDRNEAFF	TGTGCCAGCAGCGGTGACAGGGATCGGAATGAAGCTTTCTTT
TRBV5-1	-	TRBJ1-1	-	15	CASSTDQGLNTEAFF	TGCGCCAGCAGCACCGATCAGGGCCTGAACACTGAAGCTTTCTTT
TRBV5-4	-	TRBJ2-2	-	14	CASSSGLNTGELFF	TGTGCCAGCAGCTCCGGACTGAACACCGGGGAGCTGTTTTTT
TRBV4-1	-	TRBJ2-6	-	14	CASSQLGGANVLTF	TGCGCCAGCAGCCAATTAGGGGGGGCCAACGTCCTGACTTTC
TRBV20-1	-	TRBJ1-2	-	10	CSPPRDGYTF	TGCAGTCCCCCCAGGGATGGCTACACCTTC
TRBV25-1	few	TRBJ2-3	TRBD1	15	CASRGQGEGTDTQYF	TGTGCCAGCAGGGGACAGGGCGAGGGCACAGATACGCAGTATTTT
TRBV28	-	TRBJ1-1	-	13	CASSSQGNSEAFF	TGTGCCAGCAGTTCGCAGGGGAACTCTGAAGCTTTCTTT
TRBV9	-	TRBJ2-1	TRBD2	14	CASSVAGLAREQFF	TGTGCCAGCAGCGTAGCGGGACTAGCACGCGAGCAGTTCTTC
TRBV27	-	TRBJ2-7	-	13	CASSFGGGKEQYF	TGTGCCAGCAGTTTCGGAGGGGGCAAAGAGCAGTACTTC
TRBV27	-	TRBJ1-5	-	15	CASSLRGTSNQPQHF	TGTGCCAGCAGTTTAAGAGGGACTAGCAATCAGCCCCAGCATTTT
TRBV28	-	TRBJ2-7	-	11	CASSLSREQYF	TGTGCCAGCAGTCTCTCCCGCGAGCAGTACTTC
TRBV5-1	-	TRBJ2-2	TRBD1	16	CASSLGTGGLTGELFF	TGCGCCAGCAGCTTGGGGACAGGGGGCCTCACCGGGGAGCTGTTTTTT
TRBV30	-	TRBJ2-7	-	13	CAWSRPGSYEQYF	TGTGCCTGGTCCCGCCCAGGGTCCTACGAGCAGTACTTC
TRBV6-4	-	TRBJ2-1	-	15	CASSLGTGSIYEQFF	TGTGCCAGCAGTCTCGGGACTGGGTCGATCTATGAGCAGTTCTTC
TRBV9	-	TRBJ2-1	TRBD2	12	CASSGRGGEQFF	TGTGCCAGCAGCGGGAGGGGAGGGGAGCAGTTCTTC
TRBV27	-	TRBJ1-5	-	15	CASRVKGISNQPQHF	TGTGCCAGCAGGGTGAAGGGTATTAGCAATCAGCCCCAGCATTTT
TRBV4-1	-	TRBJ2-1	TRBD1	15	CASSPRDRGVNEQFF	TGCGCCAGCAGCCCCCGGGACAGGGGAGTCAATGAGCAGTTCTTC
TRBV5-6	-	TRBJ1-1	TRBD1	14	CASSTGQGTIEAFF	TGTGCCAGCAGCACCGGACAGGGGACCATTGAAGCTTTCTTT
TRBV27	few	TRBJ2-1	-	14	CASTTGTIDNEQFF	TGTGCCAGCACAACAGGGACGATCGACAATGAGCAGTTCTTC
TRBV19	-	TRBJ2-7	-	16	CASSIGFGRLSYEQYF	TGTGCCAGTAGTATAGGTTTCGGCAGGCTATCCTACGAGCAGTACTTC
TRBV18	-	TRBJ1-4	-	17	CASSPFKHGAANEKLFF	TGTGCCAGCTCACCTTTCAAACACGGGGCAGCTAATGAAAAACTGTTTTTT
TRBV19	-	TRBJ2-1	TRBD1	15	CASSLTGLSYNEQFF	TGTGCCAGTAGCCTGACAGGGCTCTCCTACAATGAGCAGTTCTTC
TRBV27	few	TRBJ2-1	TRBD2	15	CASSWAGGPYNEQFF	TGTGCCAGCAGTTGGGCGGGGGGGCCCTACAATGAGCAGTTCTTC
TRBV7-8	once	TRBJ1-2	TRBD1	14	CASSLEGQGHGYTF	TGTGCCAGCAGCTTAGAGGGACAGGGACATGGCTACACCTTC
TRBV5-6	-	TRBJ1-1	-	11	CASSLYDEAFF	TGTGCCAGCAGCTTATATGATGAAGCTTTCTTT